A single sample gave rise to the 15 T cell receptor beta chains below, sequenced in a study of cytomegalovirus exposure and HLA in healthy donors (dated by TCRdb to about 2017). The library was obtained by the immunoSEQ multiplex PCR assay. For the multiplex PCR, a mixture combining 60 forward primers for TCR Vbeta segments and 13 reverse primers for TCR Jbeta segments was used. In its TCRdb copy, this immuneACCESS table keeps in-frame sequences only and misses some clones. Where compared with another copy, unresolved V genes explain less than half of these, and the others have no known cause. Here the sample has 80,000 to 130,000 clones; about 74% occur a single time. The ten largest account for approximately 4.8% of the sample. The material sequenced was PBMCs. These receptors were collected from a woman between 18 and 29 years old in good health and CMV-seropositive.

The chain is built from TRBV28 and TRBJ1-4, with D perhaps matching TRBD1 (6 bases). Trimming removed 5 bases at V and 4 bases at J, with 11 bases between. The CDR3 contains 14 residues. Per germline, CDR1 MDHEN and CDR2 SYDVKM. The CDR3 loop is CASSPGDFNEKLFF. For the CDR3, the DNA is TGTGCCAGCAGTCCAGGGGATTTTAATGAAAAACTGTTTTTT.

This chain links TRBV11-2 with TRBJ2-3, with 8 positions matching TRBD1. CDR3 size: 14 residues. Trimming cost V 8 bases and J 3 bases; bases outside gene matches: 7. Per germline, CDR1 SGHAT and CDR2 FQNNGV. CDR3 amino acids: CASGQDRATDTQYF. The CDR3, as DNA: TGTGCCAGCGGTCAGGACAGGGCGACAGATACGCAGTATTTT.

This rearrangement joins TRBV5-1 to TRBJ2-5; 14 nucleotides align to TRBD2. CDR1 and CDR2 from the germline V gene are SGHRS and YFSETQ. The CDR3 loop spans 17 amino acids. V trimming: 3 bases; J trimming: 2 bases; junction bases outside the gene matches: 6. The CDR3 here is CASSSGLAGAEQETQYF. Here the CDR3 DNA reads TGCGCCAGCAGCTCGGGACTAGCGGGAGCTGAACAAGAGACCCAGTACTTC. Combining the CDR3 with reference TRBV5-1 and TRBJ2-5 gives the whole variable domain KAGVTQTPRYLIKTRGQQVTLSCSPISGHRSVSWYQQTPGQGLQFLFEYFSETQRNKGNFPGRFSGRQFSNSRSEMNVSTLELGDSALYLCASSSGLAGAEQETQYFGPGTRLLVL.

The rearrangement links TRBV27 to TRBJ2-7; 13 positions match TRBD2. V lost 6 bases, J lost 7 bases, and 12 bases stayed unmatched. This CDR3 has 16 amino acids. CDR1 and CDR2 (germline): MNHEY, SMNVEV (reference sequence). Here the CDR3 reads CASRPTRLAGGREQYF. CDR3 DNA sequence: TGTGCCAGCAGACCGACAAGACTAGCGGGAGGCAGGGAGCAGTACTTC.

V usage is TRBV10-3 and J usage is TRBJ2-2; 9 bases agree with TRBD2. The CDR3 totals 21 residues. The germline CDR1 and CDR2 sequences are ENHRY and SYGVKD. The ends lost 4 bases at V and 5 bases at J; junction bases unmatched: 23. The CDR3 DNA is TGTGCCATCAGTGGAGGATTAGGAGCGGGAGGCCCGGGAAGGCAAACCGGGGAGCTGTTTTTT. Translated, it gives CAISGGLGAGGPGRQTGELFF.

The V and J genes are TRBV19 and TRBJ2-1; 10 positions agree with TRBD2. The germline V gene encodes CDR1 LNHDA and CDR2 SQIVND (reference sequence). V lost 5 bases to trimming and J lost 4 bases; unmatched junction nucleotides: 5. The CDR3 runs 15 residues. CDR3 DNA: TGTGCCAGTAGTCCCGGACTAGCGGTGTACAATGAGCAGTTCTTC. This translates into CASSPGLAVYNEQFF.

This chain uses TRBV30 with TRBJ2-1; 8 bases agree with TRBD2. V lost 0 bases and J lost 8; bases outside the gene matches: 15. Germline V lookup: CDR1 GTSNPN, CDR2 SVGIG (reference sequence). The CDR3 consists of 17 residues. CDR3 residues: CAWSVAWGTSVLDEQFF. The CDR3 DNA follows: TGTGCCTGGAGTGTAGCCTGGGGGACTAGTGTACTGGATGAGCAGTTCTTC.

This clone was seen a single time. The rearrangement joins TRBV28 to TRBJ2-7; perhaps TRBD2 as D (6 bases). Germline CDR1 and CDR2: MDHEN and SYDVKM. Trimming pared 6 bases from V and 6 bases from J, leaving 21 bases between. The CDR3 covers 15 residues. For the CDR3, the DNA is TGTGCCAGCAGCCCACCAGCGGGCCTAGCCCCCGAGCAGTACTTC. Its translation is CASSPPAGLAPEQYF.

CDR3 coding DNA: TGTGCCAGCAGTTTGCCAGGGAAACGGACCCAGTACTTC. Protein product: CASSLPGKRTQYF. The rearrangement joins TRBV28 to TRBJ2-5, with TRBD1 as a possible D gene (5 bases). V dropped 3 bases and J dropped 7 bases, with 12 bases sitting between them. The CDR3 has 13 amino acids. Germline CDR1 MDHEN, CDR2 SYDVKM.

This chain links TRBV5-6 with TRBJ2-5, with TRBD1 identical over 7 bases. The ends lost 2 bases at V and 4 bases at J; junction bases unmatched: 5. CDR3 length: 14 residues. In germline, CDR1 is SGHDT, CDR2 YYEEEE. CDR3 nucleotide sequence: TGTGCCAGCAGCTTTTACAGGGGTCCAGAGACCCAGTACTTC. Its translation: CASSFYRGPETQYF. The full variable domain, its missing parts supplied by reference TRBV5-6 and TRBJ2-5, is DAGVTQSPTHLIKTRGQQVTLRCSPKSGHDTVSWYQQALGQGPQFIFQYYEEEERQRGNFPDRFSGHQFPNYSSELNVNALLLGDSALYLCASSFYRGPETQYFGPGTRLLVL.

The chain carries TRBV27 and TRBJ2-1, with a possible D match to TRBD1 (5 bases). The germline V gene has CDR1 MNHEY and CDR2 SMNVEV (reference sequence). The CDR3 is 13 amino acids. Trimming took 6 bases from V and 4 from J, leaving 10 bases between them. CDR3 loop: CASSIDRYNEQFF. The CDR3 DNA follows: TGTGCCAGCAGCATAGACAGATACAATGAGCAGTTCTTC.

The chain has TRBV5-4 and TRBJ2-4; tentative D call: TRBD2 (6 bases). The CDR3 has 14 residues. Deletions cut 4 bases from V and 2 bases from J, with 10 bases between. Germline V gene lookup returns CDR1 SGHNT and CDR2 YYREEE (reference sequence). In DNA form, the CDR3 reads TGTGCCAGCAGCCCCGGGGGTTCCAAAAACATTCAGTACTTC. Translation: CASSPGGSKNIQYF.

The chain links TRBV28 to TRBJ2-5; no clear D. The CDR3 totals 11 residues. The ends were cut back, 6 bases at V and 2 bases at J, with 4 bases in the middle. Germline CDR1 MDHEN, CDR2 SYDVKM. CDR3 bases: TGTGCCAGCAGACAGCAAGAGACCCAGTACTTC. Translation gives CASRQQETQYF.

The chain carries TRBV12-5 and TRBJ2-1; 8 bases are a match to TRBD2. This CDR3 has 14 amino acids. Germline V gene data show CDR1 as LGHNT and CDR2 as FRNRAP. V was clipped by 6 bases and J by 6 bases; unmatched bases: 7. The CDR3 spells CASGSLAGTNEQFF. In nucleotides, the CDR3 is TGTGCTAGTGGCTCCTTAGCGGGAACCAATGAGCAGTTCTTC.

The chain recombines TRBV10-2 with TRBJ1-1, with 12 bases that match TRBD1. With 5 bases clipped from V and 5 bases from J, the junction kept 6 bases outside the gene matches. Germline V gene lookup returns CDR1 WSHSY and CDR2 SAAADI. There are 15 residues in the CDR3. CDR3: CASSQWDRGHTEAFF. The CDR3 coding sequence is TGCGCCAGCAGTCAATGGGACAGGGGGCATACTGAAGCTTTCTTT.